This passage covers 18 T cell receptor beta chains from one sample sequenced in a study of STAT5B mutations in CD4+ large granular lymphocyte leukemia. Sequenced by immunoSEQ multiplex PCR; TCRdb stores in-frame clones only, minus some. The sample has 24,000 or so clones, 74% seen once; the top ten hold about 9.8%. The sequenced material came from CD4+ T cells from blood buffy coats. These receptors originate from a human donor in good health.

This sequence joins TRBV5-4 and TRBJ2-3; no definite D call. The length of the CDR3 is 13 residues. Trimming cost V 5 bases and J 0 bases, with 7 bases left between them. The germline gives CDR1 SGHNT, CDR2 YYREEE (reference sequence). This chain's CDR3 is CASSLDSTDTQYF. The CDR3, as DNA: TGTGCCAGCAGTCTCGACAGCACAGATACGCAGTATTTT.

This chain links TRBV11-2 with TRBJ2-7, with 10 bases aligning to TRBD1. Looked up from germline, CDR1 is SGHAT and CDR2 is FQNNGV. The CDR3 spans 16 residues. V lost 0 bases, J lost 4 bases, and 6 bases stayed unmatched. Written as DNA, the CDR3 is TGTGCCAGCAGCTTAGATCCGGGACAGGGGTGGTACGAGCAGTACTTC. Encoded protein: CASSLDPGQGWYEQYF.

Here the CDR3 DNA reads TGTGCCAGTAGTACCCTAATAGCGGGAGGGCCAGATACGCAGTATTTT. Its protein product is CASSTLIAGGPDTQYF. The V call is TRBV19, the J call TRBJ2-3, with 11 bases that match TRBD2. The CDR3 spans 16 residues. J was trimmed by 4 bases and V by 4 bases; bases with no gene match: 7. Germline assignment: CDR1 LNHDA and CDR2 SQIVND (reference sequence).

This clone was counted a single time. The rearrangement uses TRBV5-1 and TRBJ1-1; D is perhaps TRBD1 (5 bases). V lost 0 bases and J 1 base, leaving 10 bases between the germline ends. The CDR3 extends over 15 amino acids. Germline V gives CDR1 SGHRS, CDR2 YFSETQ. The CDR3 coding sequence is TGCGCCAGCAGCTTGGAAGGGGCTGCGAACACTGAAGCTTTCTTT. Translation gives CASSLEGAANTEAFF.

This chain uses TRBV7-3 with TRBJ2-5; D ambiguous. Between the trimmed V and J ends, which lost 4 bases and 2 bases, there was a span of 14 bases. CDR1 and CDR2 from the germline V gene are SGHTA and FQGTGA. This CDR3 region has 15 residues. CDR3 protein: CASSSSWAVQETQYF. CDR3 in DNA: TGTGCCAGCAGCTCCAGCTGGGCAGTACAAGAGACCCAGTACTTC.

The rearrangement joins TRBV7-2 to TRBJ1-1, with D unresolved. Germline values: CDR1 SGHTA, CDR2 FQGNSA. Trimming removed 1 base at V and 8 bases at J, with 11 bases between. The CDR3 consists of 13 residues. This CDR3 is CASSLVASAEAFF. CDR3 DNA sequence: TGTGCCAGCAGCTTAGTGGCGAGCGCCGAAGCTTTCTTT.

Only a few counts were recorded for this clone. The J gene is TRBJ1-5, the V gene TRBV18; maybe TRBD1 (5 bases). Deletions cut 3 bases from V and 6 bases from J, with 18 bases between. CDR3 length: 16 residues. The germline gives CDR1 KGHSH, CDR2 LQKENI. DNA of the CDR3: TGTGCCAGCTCACCCCTCAGTGGGGTGAGGGGTCAGCCCCAGCATTTT. It specifies CASSPLSGVRGQPQHF. Full variable domain (rest looked up from reference TRBV18 and TRBJ1-5): NAGVMQNPRHLVRRRGQEARLRCSPMKGHSHVYWYRQLPEEGLKFMVYLQKENIIDESGMPKERFSAEFPKEGPSILRIQQVVRGDSAAYFCASSPLSGVRGQPQHFGDGTRLSIL.

This chain connects TRBV10-3 to TRBJ2-3, with no clear D. Trimming shortened V by 5 bases and J by 7 bases, and 10 bases separated the two germline ends. The CDR3 sequence is 12 residues long. Germline V gene sequence: CDR1 ENHRY, CDR2 SYGVKD. This chain's CDR3 is CAISPPEHTQYF. For the CDR3, the DNA is TGTGCCATCAGTCCCCCTGAGCATACGCAGTATTTT.

This clone was counted a few times. The chain joins TRBV5-1 to TRBJ2-6; D unclear. The germline V gene encodes CDR1 SGHRS and CDR2 YFSETQ. CDR3 size: 12 residues. V dropped 0 bases and J dropped 6 bases, with 1 base sitting between them. The CDR3 region is CASSLEANVLTF. CDR3 coding DNA: TGCGCCAGCAGCTTGGAGGCCAACGTCCTGACTTTC.

This sequence joins TRBV7-2 and TRBJ2-1; the match to TRBD1 covers 7 bases. Germline CDR1 SGHTA, CDR2 FQGNSA. The CDR3 covers 17 residues. The trim removed 2 bases at V and 7 bases at J, leaving 14 bases unmatched. The CDR3 sequence is CASSLNAWSTGSNEQFF. The CDR3 DNA is TGTGCCAGCAGCTTAAATGCCTGGTCGACAGGGTCGAATGAGCAGTTCTTC.

The gene calls are TRBV27 and TRBJ1-5; 8 bases fit TRBD1. V gave up 6 bases and J gave up 4 bases; unmatched junction bases: 8. The CDR3 runs 15 residues. The germline gives CDR1 MNHEY, CDR2 SMNVEV (reference sequence). The CDR3 nucleotides read TGTGCCAGCAGCCTCCGACAGGGGAATAATCAGCCCCAGCATTTT. Amino acids: CASSLRQGNNQPQHF.

This clone has more than one count but fewer than ten. V is TRBV2 and J is TRBJ1-1, with D possibly TRBD1 on 6 matching bases. The CDR3 totals 14 residues. V was clipped by 8 bases and J by 4 bases, with 17 bases between them. Germline V gene sequence: CDR1 SNHLY, CDR2 FYNNEI. DNA of the CDR3: TGTGCCAGCGTGGGGGCCACAGGGTCCACTGAAGCTTTCTTT. It specifies CASVGATGSTEAFF. Together with reference TRBV2 and TRBJ1-1, the CDR3 gives the full variable domain: EPEVTQTPSHQVTQMGQEVILRCVPISNHLYFYWYRQILGQKVEFLVSFYNNEISEKSEIFDDQFSVERPDGSNFTLKIRSTKLEDSAMYFCASVGATGSTEAFFGQGTRLTVV.

The V and J genes are TRBV28 and TRBJ1-5, with D hard to call. CDR3 length equals 15 residues. CDR1 and CDR2 (germline): MDHEN, SYDVKM. V was trimmed by 3 bases and J by 2 bases, leaving 11 bases between them. The CDR3 protein is CASSFKGWGNQPQHF. CDR3 in DNA: TGTGCCAGCAGTTTTAAGGGCTGGGGCAATCAGCCCCAGCATTTT.

This clone showed up just a few times. The CDR3 loop is CASRRPGLTYNEQFF. Here the CDR3 DNA reads TGTGCCAGCAGAAGGCCGGGACTTACCTACAATGAGCAGTTCTTC. The chain has TRBV25-1 and TRBJ2-1; D possibly corresponds to TRBD2 (6 bases). Per the germline V gene, CDR1 is MGHDK and CDR2 is SYGVNS. The V end lost 6 bases, the J end lost 2 bases, and 14 bases lay between the germline ends. This CDR3 has 15 amino acids.

This clone showed up just once. The chain is built from TRBV2 and TRBJ1-5, with a tentative D call TRBD1 (6 bases). The CDR3 sequence is 13 residues long. Germline V CDR1 and CDR2: SNHLY, FYNNEI. The V and J ends lost 6 bases and 7 bases respectively, with 13 bases between them. CDR3 amino acids: CASRWGGDQPQHF. The CDR3 bases are TGTGCCAGCAGATGGGGGGGCGACCAGCCCCAGCATTTT.

V gene TRBV25-1 combines with J gene TRBJ2-1; 7 bases agree with TRBD2. The germline V gene has CDR1 MGHDK and CDR2 SYGVNS. Trimming cost V 4 bases and J 0 bases; bases outside gene matches: 3. The CDR3 consists of 15 residues. CDR3 in amino acids: CASSVGGSSYNEQFF. The DNA of the CDR3 is TGTGCCAGCAGTGTGGGCGGGAGCTCCTACAATGAGCAGTTCTTC.

The V call is TRBV28, the J call TRBJ1-2; possible D gene TRBD1, 5 bases. V dropped 6 bases and J dropped 5 bases, with 22 bases sitting between them. Germline CDR1 MDHEN, CDR2 SYDVKM. The length of the CDR3 is 16 residues. Here the CDR3 reads CASSRYQAAGGYGYTF. Here the CDR3 DNA reads TGTGCCAGCAGCCGATACCAGGCGGCGGGGGGGTATGGCTACACCTTC.

The chain has TRBV19 and TRBJ2-5; 8 bases are a match to TRBD2. The junction had 8 bases not matched to a gene; V was cut back by 4 bases and J by 1 base. The CDR3 has 16 amino acids. CDR1 is LNHDA, CDR2 SQIVND, per germline (reference sequence). This chain's CDR3 is CASSTGTSLFQETQYF. The CDR3 DNA reads as TGTGCCAGTAGTACCGGGACTAGTCTTTTCCAAGAGACCCAGTACTTC.